These T cell receptor beta chains were read from a single sample in a study of blood T cell repertoires in COVID-19. This table comes from immunoSEQ multiplex PCR, and its TCRdb copy is limited to in-frame clones, with some not included. The table records 150,000 to 200,000 clones, 86% of them present only once. The sequenced sample was peripheral blood. These receptors were obtained from a woman of 80 years or more in a cohort sampled during active or convalescent COVID-19. Both conserved end residues are part of each CDR3. The order of the fields is V gene, clone size, D gene, J gene, CDR3 protein, CDR3 DNA. A D gene is named only where the DNA matches it firmly. Clone size is given for some rows only: seen once, a few or many times, or a class if the clone is expanded.

TRBV28,.,TRBD1,TRBJ2-5,CASSLLTGVEETQYF,TGTGCCAGCAGCCTCCTTACAGGGGTGGAAGAGACCCAGTACTTC
TRBV10-3,once,.,TRBJ1-2,CAISGQNYGYTF,TGTGCCATCAGTGGGCAGAACTATGGCTACACCTTC
TRBV3-1/TRBV3-2,.,TRBD1,TRBJ1-4,CASSHASGTGGEKLFF,TGTGCCAGCAGCCACGCCTCCGGGACAGGGGGTGAAAAACTGTTTTTT
TRBV5-4,.,TRBD1,TRBJ2-1,CASSPGQGRRGVDEQFF,TGTGCCAGCAGTCCCGGACAGGGCCGAAGGGGTGTCGATGAGCAGTTCTTC
TRBV28,.,TRBD1,TRBJ1-2,CASSLTGDQANYGYTF,TGTGCCAGCAGCCTGACAGGGGACCAAGCTAACTATGGCTACACCTTC
TRBV11-3,once,TRBD2,TRBJ2-1,CASSLGLAIASGGVDEQFF,TGTGCCAGCAGCTTAGGACTAGCAATCGCTAGCGGGGGGGTCGATGAGCAGTTCTTC
TRBV20-1,.,.,TRBJ2-3,CSASNLPPGTGSTDTQYF,TGCAGTGCTAGTAACCTACCACCTGGAACAGGTAGCACAGATACGCAGTATTTT
TRBV7-9,.,.,TRBJ1-4,CASSRGTMSEKLFF,TGTGCCAGCAGCCGCGGGACCATGAGTGAAAAACTGTTTTTT
TRBV4-1,.,TRBD1,TRBJ2-1,CASSQEGQGNNEQFF,TGCGCCAGCAGCCAAGAGGGACAGGGGAACAATGAGCAGTTCTTC
TRBV6-2/TRBV6-3,.,TRBD1,TRBJ1-2,CASSDDRAWDGYTF,TGTGCCAGCAGTGATGACAGGGCCTGGGATGGCTACACCTTC
TRBV5-5,.,.,TRBJ1-5,CASSLDSPNSNQPQHF,TGTGCCAGCAGCCTGGACAGTCCCAATAGCAATCAGCCCCAGCATTTT
TRBV5-1,.,.,TRBJ2-2,CASSLVSQGSDGELFF,TGCGCCAGCAGCTTGGTGAGCCAGGGGTCGGACGGGGAGCTGTTTTTT
TRBV11-2,.,TRBD1,TRBJ1-2,CASSRWAGGNYGYTF,TGTGCCAGCAGTCGGTGGGCAGGGGGAAACTATGGCTACACCTTC
TRBV5-5,.,.,TRBJ2-2,CASSLVSRAGELFF,TGTGCCAGCAGCTTGGTGAGCAGGGCCGGGGAGCTGTTTTTT
TRBV19,.,.,TRBJ1-1,CASKAREEGEAFF,TGTGCCAGTAAGGCCAGGGAGGAGGGTGAAGCTTTCTTT
TRBV11-3,.,.,TRBJ2-3,CASRRAADTQYF,TGTGCCAGCAGAAGAGCGGCAGATACGCAGTATTTT
TRBV7-9,.,TRBD1,TRBJ1-2,CASSLTGRTGDYGYTF,TGTGCCAGCAGCTTAACCGGGCGCACAGGGGACTATGGCTACACCTTC
TRBV9,.,TRBD1,TRBJ1-2,CASSVGQGVYYGYTF,TGTGCCAGCAGCGTAGGGCAGGGGGTTTACTATGGCTACACCTTC
TRBV5-5,.,.,TRBJ1-2,CASSFNPSDLANYGYTF,TGTGCCAGCAGCTTTAATCCTTCCGACCTAGCTAACTATGGCTACACCTTC
TRBV10-3,.,TRBD1,TRBJ1-5,CAIKGQAPNQPQHF,TGTGCCATTAAAGGACAGGCTCCCAATCAGCCCCAGCATTTT
TRBV5-1,.,TRBD2,TRBJ2-3,CASSLEPTLTSVGDTQDF,TGCGCCAGCAGCTTGGAACCAACCTTAACTAGCGTGGGAGATACGCAGGATTTT
TRBV12-5,.,.,TRBJ1-2,CASAWAHYGYTF,TGTGCTAGTGCTTGGGCCCACTATGGCTACACCTTC
TRBV7-9,.,.,TRBJ2-5,CASSLVAPTQYF,TGTGCCAGCAGCTTAGTGGCCCCGACCCAGTACTTC
TRBV18,few,.,TRBJ1-2,CASSGGDYTF,TGTGCCAGCTCAGGGGGGGACTACACCTTC
TRBV19,.,.,TRBJ1-2,CASSIQGGYTF,TGTGCCAGTAGTATTCAGGGAGGCTACACCTTC
TRBV12-5,once,TRBD1,TRBJ1-3,CASALRGQALSGNTIYF,TGTGCTAGTGCCCTGAGGGGACAGGCCCTATCTGGAAACACCATATATTTT
TRBV18,.,TRBD2,TRBJ2-7,CASSAVGGGSNEQYF,TGTGCCAGCTCAGCCGTTGGGGGGGGGTCCAACGAGCAGTACTTC
TRBV6-5,.,.,TRBJ1-1,CASRHLYMSEAFF,TGTGCCAGCAGACATTTATACATGTCTGAAGCTTTCTTT
TRBV20-1,.,.,TRBJ1-6,CSASKGAGISPLHF,TGCAGTGCTAGTAAAGGGGCAGGTATATCACCCCTCCACTTT
TRBV7-2,.,TRBD2,TRBJ2-1,CASSLGLAGNNEQFF,TGTGCCAGCAGCTTAGGCCTAGCGGGGAACAATGAGCAGTTCTTC
TRBV18,.,TRBD1,TRBJ1-6,CASSKVNRGLSYNSPLHF,TGTGCCAGCTCAAAGGTCAACAGGGGACTCTCCTATAATTCACCCCTCCACTTT
TRBV19,.,TRBD1,TRBJ1-4,CASSPGRDREKLFF,TGTGCCAGTAGTCCAGGAAGGGACAGAGAAAAACTGTTTTTT
TRBV24-1,.,.,TRBJ2-3,CATSDWRVFDTDTQYF,TGTGCCACCAGTGATTGGAGGGTGTTCGACACAGATACGCAGTATTTT
TRBV11-2,.,.,TRBJ1-6,CASSLRGANSPLHF,TGTGCCAGCAGCTTACGGGGGGCGAATTCACCCCTCCACTTT
TRBV1,.,.,TRBJ2-5,CTSSQEPTSGKVGETQYF,TGCACCAGCAGCCAAGAACCGACTAGCGGGAAGGTCGGGGAGACCCAGTACTTC
TRBV6-1,.,TRBD1,TRBJ1-2,CASSEGTGLGYTF,TGTGCCAGCAGTGAGGGGACAGGGCTAGGCTACACCTTC
TRBV30,.,.,TRBJ2-3,CAWRAGLRTDTQYF,TGTGCCTGGAGGGCGGGACTCCGCACAGATACGCAGTATTTT
TRBV3-1/TRBV3-2,.,.,TRBJ1-6,CASSQLDRSPLHF,TGTGCCAGCAGCCAACTAGACAGGTCGCCCCTCCACTTT
TRBV9,.,TRBD1,TRBJ2-5,CASSIGTAQETQYF,TGTGCCAGCAGCATTGGGACAGCTCAAGAGACCCAGTACTTC
TRBV11-3,.,.,TRBJ2-7,CASSLDRFREQYF,TGTGCCAGCAGCTTAGACAGGTTTCGGGAGCAGTACTTC
TRBV6-6,.,.,TRBJ2-2,CASSQRAGELFF,TGTGCCAGCAGTCAGCGGGCGGGGGAGCTGTTTTTT
TRBV5-6,few,TRBD2,TRBJ2-1,CASSTDRPSGRTYNEQFF,TGTGCCAGCAGCACGGACAGGCCCAGCGGGAGGACCTACAATGAGCAGTTCTTC
TRBV18,.,.,TRBJ1-3,CASSPALDSSGNTIYF,TGTGCCAGCTCACCCGCATTGGACAGTTCGGGAAACACCATATATTTT